One T cell receptor (beta chain) is described in this entry. The record originates from a study of neoadjuvant anti-PD-1 for oral cavity cancer. Study details: Patients without progression received a fourth nivolumab dose around day 43, then surgical resection on days 50-56.

V lost 3 bases, J lost 10 bases, and 12 bases lay in between. The V gene's germline CDR1 is MNHEY and CDR2 SMNVEV (reference sequence). The CDR3 runs 12 residues. This table comes from immunoSEQ multiplex PCR, and its TCRdb copy is limited to in-frame clones, with some not included. The sample has roughly 15,000 clones, 60% to 80% seen once. This clonotype was obtained from a person between 35 and 79 years old with oral cavity squamous cell carcinoma. The source material was PBMCs, sampled before nivolumab (anti-PD-1) treatment. This rearrangement joins TRBV27 to TRBJ1-1; no firm D call. The CDR3 sequence: CASSLMKGPAFF. In nucleotides, the CDR3 is TGTGCCAGCAGTTTGATGAAGGGTCCAGCTTTCTTT.